Each of the 20 T cell receptor beta chains below was sequenced from the same sample in a study of blood T cells in healthy people across ages. A second about 6 to 12 cycle PCR used barcoded and J-beta primers. One entry per CDR3 protein results from TCRdb running MiXCR on the 5' RACE reads. This repertoire shows about 1.6 million distinct CDR3 sequences, around 36% found once; its top ten account for 11%. Sequencing input: blood. These receptors were taken from a woman aged 25 to 39 in good health.

This clonotype was recorded once. One base away lies a much larger clone, so this may be a sequencing read error. The rearrangement links TRBV6-2 or TRBV6-3 to TRBJ2-1; 7 bases are a match to TRBD2. CDR1 and CDR2 (germline): MNHEY, SVGEGT. V lost 10 bases, J lost 5 bases, and 14 bases stayed unmatched. The CDR3 is made up of 15 amino acids. This chain's CDR3 is CANINGASGHNEQFF. CDR3 nucleotide sequence: TGTGCCAACATAAACGGGGCTAGCGGACACAATGAGCAGTTCTTC.

V usage is TRBV7-2 and J usage is TRBJ2-7, with D unclear. V dropped 5 bases and J dropped 3 bases, with 11 bases sitting between them. Germline V gene data show CDR1 as SGHTA and CDR2 as FQGNSA. This CDR3 has 13 amino acids. The CDR3 here is CASSVQQDYEQYF. The CDR3 region has the DNA TGTGCCAGCAGCGTACAACAAGACTACGAGCAGTACTTC. Variable domain in full (rest from reference TRBV7-2 and TRBJ2-7): GAGVSQSPSNKVTEKGKDVELRCDPISGHTALYWYRQSLGQGLEFLIYFQGNSAPDKSGLPSDRFSAERTGGSVSTLTIQRTQQEDSAVYLCASSVQQDYEQYFGPGTRLTVT.

Concerning this clonotype itself: The junction does not match germline at one end; this may be a read error. V is TRBV20-1 and J is TRBJ2-1, with D possibly TRBD2 on 6 matching bases. The length of the CDR3 is 15 residues. CDR1 DFQATT and CDR2 SNEGSKA come from the germline V gene (reference sequence). CDR3 amino acids: CSAGLSGLARQKPYF. CDR3 bases: TGCAGTGCTGGTTTGTCCGGGCTAGCGAGACAAAAGCCCTACTTC.

This chain connects TRBV5-1 to TRBJ1-1, with 7 positions matching TRBD1. Looked up from germline, CDR1 is SGHRS and CDR2 is YFSETQ. CDR3 length equals 13 residues. J lost 5 bases, V lost 7 bases, and 8 bases had no gene match. Here the CDR3 DNA reads TGCGCCAGCTCAACAGGGGAATGGACTGAAGCTTTCTTT. As protein: CASSTGEWTEAFF.

This clonotype was recorded many times. The CDR3 nucleotides read TGTGCCAGCAGCCCCCGTCCCGGACTAGCGGCAGACAGTGAGCAGTTCTTC. This sequence encodes CASSPRPGLAADSEQFF. V and J are TRBV7-9 and TRBJ2-1, with TRBD2 identical over 10 bases. Germline CDR1 is SEHNR and CDR2 is FQNEAQ (reference sequence). The CDR3 sequence is 17 residues long. Trimming at V came to 5 bases and at J to 9 bases, leaving 16 bases not matched to a gene.

The chain has TRBV10-3 and TRBJ2-5; possible D gene TRBD2, 7 bases. The CDR3 totals 17 residues. V was cut by 0 bases and J by 1 base, with 15 bases left in between. CDR1 is ENHRY, CDR2 SYGVKD, per germline. CDR3 bases: TGTGCCATCAGTGAGTCGAAGGAGAGGGGGGGCCAAGAGACCCAGTACTTC. Translating it yields CAISESKERGGQETQYF.

The chain links TRBV14 to TRBJ1-6; D unclear. In germline, CDR1 is SGHDN, CDR2 FVKESK. This CDR3 contains 11 residues. V was pared by 8 bases and J by 7 bases, with 6 bases between. CDR3 sequence (DNA): TGTGCCAGCGGGCAGAATTCACCCCTCCACTTT. Protein product: CASGQNSPLHF.

This CDR3 reads CASSLFPPQIAGGPGVGNEQFF. For the CDR3, the DNA is TGTGCCAGCAGTTTATTTCCCCCACAGATAGCGGGAGGGCCGGGGGTTGGGAATGAGCAGTTCTTC. This chain joins TRBV27 and TRBJ2-1; 11 bases fit TRBD2. The CDR3 loop spans 22 amino acids. With V trimmed by 1 base and J by 7 bases, 24 bases remained unmatched. Germline V gene data show CDR1 as MNHEY and CDR2 as SMNVEV (reference sequence).

V is TRBV6-1 and J is TRBJ2-1; D call uncertain. This CDR3 spans 16 amino acids. With 0 bases removed from V and 4 bases from J, the gap between germline ends came to 13 bases. Germline V gives CDR1 MNHNS, CDR2 SASEGT. Here the CDR3 DNA reads TGTGCCAGCAGTGAAGCCGGAGACACCCTATACAATGAGCAGTTCTTC. Translated: CASSEAGDTLYNEQFF.

This clonotype was found many times. The rearrangement joins TRBV7-2 to TRBJ2-1, with TRBD2 matching 10 bases. The CDR3 spans 16 residues. Looked up from germline, CDR1 is SGHTA and CDR2 is FQGNSA. V was clipped by 6 bases and J by 4 bases; unmatched bases: 9. Here the CDR3 reads CASSSRASGGYNEQFF. Written as DNA, the CDR3 is TGTGCCAGCAGTTCCCGCGCTAGCGGGGGATACAATGAGCAGTTCTTC.

Only a few counts were recorded for this clonotype. The chain joins TRBV12-3 or TRBV12-4 to TRBJ2-1, with D possibly being TRBD2 (6 bases). Trimming stripped 7 bases from V and 7 bases from J, with 17 bases between. The CDR3 runs 14 residues. The CDR3 nucleotides read TGTGCCAGCACCTCATATCGAGGAGGGAATGAGCAGTTCTTC. Protein product: CASTSYRGGNEQFF.

The V gene is TRBV30, the J gene TRBJ2-1; 7 bases fit TRBD2. The ends lost 3 bases at V and 2 bases at J; junction bases unmatched: 4. CDR3 length: 14 residues. CDR1 GTSNPN and CDR2 SVGIG come from the germline V gene (reference sequence). CDR3 in DNA: TGTGCCTGGAGGGGAAGCGGGGCCTACAATGAGCAGTTCTTC. Its protein product is CAWRGSGAYNEQFF.

This clonotype was observed a handful of times. The chain is built from TRBV27 and TRBJ2-7; D is unresolved. The V end lost 6 bases, the J end lost 1 base, and 16 bases lay between the germline ends. Germline V gene data show CDR1 as MNHEY and CDR2 as SMNVEV (reference sequence). The CDR3 is 15 amino acids. CDR3 region: CASRVGSSPSYEQYF. The CDR3 DNA sequence: TGTGCCAGCAGAGTAGGCTCTAGTCCGTCCTACGAGCAGTACTTC.

Only one count was recorded for this clonotype. The chain has TRBV6-1 and TRBJ1-1; D is possibly TRBD1 (6 bases). Germline CDR1 reads MNHNS; CDR2 reads SASEGT. V was trimmed by 1 base and J by 5 bases, leaving 23 bases between them. The CDR3 is 18 residues long. CDR3 nucleotide sequence: TGTGCCAGCAGTGAAGACCCCAGGACAGAATGGAGGGGAACTGAAGCTTTCTTT. Protein: CASSEDPRTEWRGTEAFF.

This clonotype was seen only a few times. V and J are TRBV20-1 and TRBJ2-7; D call uncertain. The CDR3 extends over 13 amino acids. From germline, CDR1 is DFQATT and CDR2 SNEGSKA (reference sequence). Deletions cut 3 bases from V and 5 bases from J, with 14 bases between. This chain's CDR3 is CSASPLYGDEQYF. In nucleotides, the CDR3 is TGCAGTGCTAGTCCCCTGTATGGTGACGAGCAGTACTTC.

The chain employs TRBV12-3 or TRBV12-4 and TRBJ1-2; tentatively, D is TRBD1 (5 bases). This CDR3 has 17 residues. The V gene lost 6 bases and the J gene lost 6 bases, with 26 bases spanning the gap. CDR3 nucleotides: TGTGCCAGCAGCCCCTGGGCCGTGGGACCCACCGCCGATGGCTACACCTTC. Its protein product is CASSPWAVGPTADGYTF.

This CDR3 is CASSVVRSNTEAFF. The CDR3 DNA is TGTGCCAGCAGCGTAGTGAGAAGCAACACTGAAGCTTTCTTT. J is TRBJ1-1 and V is TRBV9, with D unresolved. V was pared by 0 bases and J by 2 bases, with 8 bases between. The CDR3 is 14 residues long. The germline V gene has CDR1 SGDLS and CDR2 YYNGEE. The complete variable domain, with remaining parts taken from reference TRBV9 and TRBJ1-1, reads DSGVTQTPKHLITATGQRVTLRCSPRSGDLSVYWYQQSLDQGLQFLIQYYNGEERAKGNILERFSAQQFPDLHSELNLSSLELGDSALYFCASSVVRSNTEAFFGQGTRLTVV.

The chain recombines TRBV5-1 with TRBJ2-1; unclear D gene. CDR3 length: 14 residues. From germline, CDR1 is SGHRS and CDR2 YFSETQ. Trimming left V 4 bases short and J 6 bases short, with 14 bases between. The CDR3 coding sequence is TGCGCCAGCAGCCCCATAGCCGGAGCCAATGAGCAGTTCTTC. Its translation: CASSPIAGANEQFF.

The rearrangement links TRBV6-1 to TRBJ2-4; possibly TRBD1 or TRBD2 for D (6 bases each). V lost 6 bases and J lost 5, with 14 bases in between. This CDR3 is 14 amino acids long. The germline CDR1 and CDR2 sequences are MNHNS and SASEGT. This chain's CDR3 is CASSRGQFENIQYF. CDR3 in DNA: TGTGCCAGCAGCCGGGGGCAGTTTGAAAACATTCAGTACTTC.

This clonotype has a count of ten or more. The V and J genes are TRBV10-3 and TRBJ2-3, with no clear D. Germline loops: CDR1 ENHRY, CDR2 SYGVKD. Trimming left V 7 bases short and J 2 bases short, with 13 bases between. The CDR3 extends over 14 amino acids. The CDR3 DNA sequence: TGTGCCATCAAAGGCGGCAGGATCACAGATACGCAGTATTTT. Its translation is CAIKGGRITDTQYF.